This entry describes one T cell receptor beta chain. Its antigen is unknown. One base away there is no much larger clone; base qualities are not given. This record comes from a study of siplizumab effects on memory and regulatory T cells (dated by TCRdb to about 2019). Describing the broader study: The study examined how the anti-CD2 antibody siplizumab affects alloreactive T-cell subsets in allogeneic mixed lymphocyte reactions built from human PBMCs.

Counted from cysteine to phenylalanine, this CDR3 has 13 amino acids. Just CDR3 DNA is preserved here, 39 bases in frame from base 1. Between the V and J ends, shortened by 5 bases and 5 bases respectively, the junction contains 12 bases. The germline V gene encodes CDR1 SGHTA and CDR2 FQGNSA. What the study reported, not specific to this receptor: Whether proliferating Tregs from siplizumab cultures were suppressive was not functionally confirmed. Roughly 80-95% of proliferating CD4+ or CD8+ clones could not be assigned a naive or memory phenotype. The cumulative frequency of alloreactive sequences that could be traced back to unstimulated CD4+ memory T cells was significantly reduced by siplizumab. Sequences below about 10^-5 frequency were poorly captured, so only a minor fraction of alloreactive clones could be mapped to unstimulated subsets. Compared with memory T cells, unstimulated naive T cells appeared more diverse, and naive cells seemed to make a substantial contribution to the alloresponse. Among mappable alloreactive CD4+ clones, the Treg-derived fraction averaged around 63% with siplizumab versus roughly 30% in control reactions.

The library was obtained by the immunoSEQ multiplex PCR assay. About 10^5 TCR templates per sample were assayed by the deep sequencing platform. Genomic DNA extracted from sorted T cells was used for TCRbeta CDR3 sequencing. The original methods were these. The R programming language was used for clonal analysis of TCRbeta CDR3 data. Alloreactive CD4+ and CD8+ clones were identified by comparing unstimulated samples to CFSE-low samples taken after the reaction. Regulatory or non-regulatory origin of alloreactive CD4+ clones was assigned by matching sequences to the sorted unstimulated Treg and non-Treg repertoires. TCRdb mirrors the immuneACCESS table, restricted to in-frame sequences. Some clones are absent from its copies; in checked studies, under half trace to an unresolved V gene, and the reason for the others is unknown. V, J and clone size reflect that table, while D and trimming were determined from the DNA. This sample holds 95,000 to 110,000 clones; approximately 93% were observed only once. Of the sample, about 0.62% falls within the top ten clones.

Sorted unstimulated T cells and proliferating T cells recovered from mixed lymphocyte reactions were subjected to TCRbeta CDR3 sequencing. Fresh whole blood from some eleven HLA-typed healthy donors was used to isolate PBMCs. To map where alloreactive clones came from, CD4+ regulatory T cells in the unstimulated state were FACS-sorted. Rearrangement joined TRBV7-2 to TRBJ1-2; the D region possibly corresponds to TRBD1 (5 bases align). Specimen: Tregs sorted from blood. This TCR was sampled from a human donor in good health. The sequenced DNA: TGTGCCAGCAGCCCGGGGGGATATTATGGCTACACCTTC. The resulting protein is CASSPGGYYGYTF.